Reported below is one T cell receptor beta chain. Its antigen is not known. This sample stems from a study of cytomegalovirus exposure and HLA in healthy donors. Findings and limits, study-wide: Whilst most TCR sequences proved rare, a subset of public TCRs occurred across many donors. In a later analysis, a missense DCLRE1C variant was linked to TCR beta V- and J-gene trimming. The listing of 150 to 200 TCR beta chains classed them as cytomegalovirus-associated. Most TCR beta V segments were productive about 87% or about 30% of the time in an earlier analysis.

PCR employed 60 Vbeta and 13 Jbeta primers. Method: immunoSEQ multiplex PCR; TCRdb's copy keeps in-frame clones and lacks some. The sample has about 150,000 clones, roughly 81% seen once. V gave up 7 bases and J gave up 5 bases, with 17 bases separating them. CDR3 length: 13 residues. Germline-derived CDR1 and CDR2 are SQVTM and ANQGSEA. Sequenced material: PBMCs. The TCR comes from a girl under 18 in good health and CMV-seropositive. This sequence joins TRBV29-1 and TRBJ1-2; D gene uncertain. The CDR3 nucleotides read TGCAGCGGCATAAGGAGGCAGATATATGGCTACACCTTC. Its translation is CSGIRRQIYGYTF.